Below, 9 T cell receptor beta chains from the same sample are listed, as sequenced in a study of blood T cell repertoires in COVID-19. Libraries were prepared by immunoSEQ multiplex PCR; TCRdb keeps only in-frame clonotypes and omits some of them. The table includes 290,000 or so clones, around 86% detected once. The specimen sequenced was peripheral blood. The receptors derive from a man between 65 and 85 years old with acute or convalescent COVID-19.

This rearrangement joins TRBV4-3 to TRBJ2-1; no clear D gene. CDR3 length: 15 residues. V shed 1 base and J shed 7 bases, with 14 bases lying between them. Germline CDR1 is LGHNA and CDR2 is YSLEER. The CDR3 loop reads CASSQVFDTGNEQFF. The DNA of the CDR3 is TGCGCCAGCAGCCAAGTCTTTGATACGGGTAATGAGCAGTTCTTC.

The chain recombines TRBV19 with TRBJ1-1; 9 bases are shared with TRBD1. The CDR3 loop spans 15 amino acids. Germline V gives CDR1 LNHDA, CDR2 SQIVND (reference sequence). The ends lost 5 bases at V and 5 bases at J; junction bases unmatched: 9. The CDR3 DNA is TGTGCCAGTAGTGGAAAGGGACAGGGTCTTACTGAAGCTTTCTTT. It translates to CASSGKGQGLTEAFF.

The chain is built from TRBV5-4 and TRBJ2-1, with 7 bases matching TRBD1. This CDR3 spans 14 amino acids. Germline trimming cut 4 bases from V and 6 bases from J; bases unmatched to any gene: 7. The germline gives CDR1 SGHNT, CDR2 YYREEE (reference sequence). The CDR3 region has the DNA TGTGCCAGCAGCGATTTCTCAGGGGGCAATGAGCAGTTCTTC. Translated: CASSDFSGGNEQFF.

This rearrangement joins TRBV5-6 to TRBJ2-3; D gene ambiguous. V lost 3 bases, J lost 0 bases, and 5 bases lay in between. Germline CDR1 is SGHDT and CDR2 is YYEEEE. The CDR3 totals 13 residues. Here the CDR3 reads CASSWQSTDTQYF. DNA of the CDR3: TGTGCCAGCAGCTGGCAAAGCACAGATACGCAGTATTTT.

This clone was observed once. The chain combines TRBV7-4 with TRBJ1-3, with unresolved D. With 5 bases removed from V and 0 bases from J, the gap between germline ends came to 17 bases. CDR3 length: 17 amino acids. CDR1 and CDR2 (germline): SGHVT, SQSDAQ. CDR3 amino acids: CASSAYRESPSGNTIYF. For the CDR3, the DNA is TGTGCCAGCAGCGCTTACCGTGAGTCCCCCTCTGGAAACACCATATATTTT.

This rearrangement joins TRBV4-3 to TRBJ2-2, with TRBD1 as a possible D gene (6 bases). Germline loops: CDR1 LGHNA, CDR2 YSLEER. This CDR3 spans 18 amino acids. V gave up 3 bases and J gave up 6 bases, with 23 bases separating them. The CDR3 here is CASSHWGQGRSWAGELFF. CDR3 in DNA: TGCGCCAGCAGCCATTGGGGGCAGGGAAGAAGTTGGGCCGGGGAGCTGTTTTTT.

CDR3 amino acids: CASSVTTGDREAFF. As DNA, the CDR3 is TGTGCCAGCAGTGTTACAACAGGGGACCGTGAAGCTTTCTTT. The chain carries TRBV25-1 and TRBJ1-1; 7 nucleotides align to TRBD1. The CDR3 is 14 residues long. Germline V gene data show CDR1 as MGHDK and CDR2 as SYGVNS. V dropped 4 bases and J dropped 7; count of bases not matched to a gene: 9.

The chain carries TRBV9 and TRBJ2-2, with 9 bases that match TRBD1. Germline-derived CDR1 and CDR2 are SGDLS and YYNGEE. The CDR3 extends over 16 amino acids. Germline trimming cut 3 bases from V and 1 base from J; bases unmatched to any gene: 4. The CDR3 spells CASSATGGWNTGELFF. The CDR3 nucleotides are TGTGCCAGCAGCGCAACAGGGGGCTGGAACACCGGGGAGCTGTTTTTT. The full variable domain, with the rest looked up from reference TRBV9 and TRBJ2-2, is DSGVTQTPKHLITATGQRVTLRCSPRSGDLSVYWYQQSLDQGLQFLIQYYNGEERAKGNILERFSAQQFPDLHSELNLSSLELGDSALYFCASSATGGWNTGELFFGEGSRLTVL.

The chain has TRBV12-3 or TRBV12-4 and TRBJ1-5; D gene uncertain. There are 12 residues in the CDR3. The germline V and J ends were trimmed by 2 bases and 6 bases, with 5 bases remaining between them. The CDR3 reads CASSLTGQPQHF. Written as DNA, the CDR3 is TGTGCCAGCAGTTTAACGGGTCAGCCCCAGCATTTT.